The rows below give T cell receptor beta chains drawn from one sample of a study of T cell responses to AZD1222 COVID-19 vaccine. Libraries were prepared by immunoSEQ multiplex PCR; TCRdb keeps only in-frame clonotypes and omits some of them. The sample lists tens of thousands of clones, about nine tenths occurring once. The sequencing used peripheral blood, collected on day 0 of AZD1222 vaccination. Receptor source: an adult in good health. CDR3s include the opening cysteine and the closing phenylalanine or tryptophan. Fields, in order: J gene, clone size, V gene, D gene, CDR3 DNA, CDR3 protein. D genes are given only for firm matches. For some rows the clone size is stated as once, few or many, or as a class when expanded; others skip it.

J gene: TRBJ1-1; clone size: NA; V gene: TRBV19; D gene: TRBD1; CDR3 DNA: TGTGCCAGTAGTAAGGGACAGGGTGACGCTTTCTTT; CDR3 protein: CASSKGQGDAFF
J gene: TRBJ2-7; clone size: NA; V gene: TRBV4-2; D gene: NA; CDR3 DNA: TGTGCCAGCAGCCAAGGGGACCCGCGGGGCTACGAGCAGTACTTC; CDR3 protein: CASSQGDPRGYEQYF
J gene: TRBJ1-1; clone size: NA; V gene: TRBV21-1; D gene: NA; CDR3 DNA: TGTGCCAGCAGCCTAGGGGAGGGGATGGCAGCTTTCTTT; CDR3 protein: CASSLGEGMAAFF
J gene: TRBJ2-1; clone size: NA; V gene: TRBV7-6; D gene: NA; CDR3 DNA: TGTGCCAGCAGCTGGGCAGGGTTTCAATCCTACAATGAGCAGTTCTTC; CDR3 protein: CASSWAGFQSYNEQFF
J gene: TRBJ2-5; clone size: NA; V gene: TRBV5-1; D gene: TRBD1; CDR3 DNA: TGCGCCAGCGGATGGACAGGGGAAGAGACCCAGTACTTC; CDR3 protein: CASGWTGEETQYF
J gene: TRBJ2-7; clone size: few; V gene: TRBV19; D gene: TRBD1; CDR3 DNA: TGTGCCAGTAGTATTGGAGGACAGGGACAATACGAGCAGTACTTC; CDR3 protein: CASSIGGQGQYEQYF
J gene: TRBJ2-3; clone size: NA; V gene: TRBV24-1; D gene: NA; CDR3 DNA: TGTGCCACCAGTGATTCAGGGGGGTTATCAGATACGCAGTATTTT; CDR3 protein: CATSDSGGLSDTQYF
J gene: TRBJ2-5; clone size: NA; V gene: TRBV10-1; D gene: NA; CDR3 DNA: TGCGCCAGCAGTGAGGCGGCAGGGATGGTGGAGACCCAGTACTTC; CDR3 protein: CASSEAAGMVETQYF
J gene: TRBJ1-5; clone size: NA; V gene: TRBV2; D gene: NA; CDR3 DNA: TGTGCCAGCAGTGGACCGCTAAATCAGCCCCAGCATTTT; CDR3 protein: CASSGPLNQPQHF
J gene: TRBJ2-7; clone size: NA; V gene: TRBV4-2; D gene: TRBD1; CDR3 DNA: TGTGCCAGCAGGTGGGGACAGGGCCTATCCTACGAGCAGTACTTC; CDR3 protein: CASRWGQGLSYEQYF
J gene: TRBJ2-7; clone size: NA; V gene: TRBV9; D gene: TRBD2; CDR3 DNA: TGTGCCAGCAGCGTAGGTGGACTAGCTTCCGAGCAGTACTTC; CDR3 protein: CASSVGGLASEQYF
J gene: TRBJ2-5; clone size: NA; V gene: TRBV19; D gene: TRBD1; CDR3 DNA: TGTGCCAGTAGTCCCGACAGGGGGTTTGAGACCCAGTACTTC; CDR3 protein: CASSPDRGFETQYF
J gene: TRBJ1-1; clone size: NA; V gene: TRBV10-3; D gene: NA; CDR3 DNA: TGTGCCATCAGTGGGGCCCTGGGAACTGAAGCTTTCTTT; CDR3 protein: CAISGALGTEAFF
J gene: TRBJ2-3; clone size: NA; V gene: TRBV4-1; D gene: TRBD1; CDR3 DNA: TGCGCCAGCAGCCAAGATCTAGGGACAGGGCCAGATACGCAGTATTTT; CDR3 protein: CASSQDLGTGPDTQYF
J gene: TRBJ1-5; clone size: few; V gene: TRBV27; D gene: NA; CDR3 DNA: TGTGCCAGCAGTTTATCTGGGGACCATAGCAATCAGCCCCAGCATTTT; CDR3 protein: CASSLSGDHSNQPQHF
J gene: TRBJ2-7; clone size: NA; V gene: TRBV9; D gene: TRBD2; CDR3 DNA: TGTGCCAGCAGCGTAGAGATAGCGGGAGTCCACGAGCAGTACTTC; CDR3 protein: CASSVEIAGVHEQYF
J gene: TRBJ2-7; clone size: NA; V gene: TRBV6-5; D gene: TRBD1; CDR3 DNA: TGTGCCAGCCGACAGGGGAACTCCTACGAGCAGTACTTC; CDR3 protein: CASRQGNSYEQYF
J gene: TRBJ1-6; clone size: NA; V gene: TRBV19; D gene: TRBD1; CDR3 DNA: TGTGCCAGTAGTAAGACAGGGGAATTCTCCTATAATTCACCCCTCCACTTT; CDR3 protein: CASSKTGEFSYNSPLHF
J gene: TRBJ2-1; clone size: NA; V gene: TRBV5-6; D gene: TRBD2; CDR3 DNA: TGTGCCAGCAATTCCCCCCGGGAGGGAGACAATGAGCAGTTCTTC; CDR3 protein: CASNSPREGDNEQFF
J gene: TRBJ2-2; clone size: NA; V gene: TRBV16; D gene: NA; CDR3 DNA: TGTGCCAGCAGCCACCCGGTTCAAGGGGAGCTGTTTTTT; CDR3 protein: CASSHPVQGELFF
J gene: TRBJ2-2; clone size: NA; V gene: TRBV10-3; D gene: TRBD1; CDR3 DNA: TGTGCCATCAGTGAGGAGACAGGGGGCCTAAACACCGGGGAGCTGTTTTTT; CDR3 protein: CAISEETGGLNTGELFF
J gene: TRBJ2-5; clone size: NA; V gene: TRBV5-1; D gene: NA; CDR3 DNA: TGCGCCAGCAGCTTGGGCTGGGGAGAGACCCAGTACTTC; CDR3 protein: CASSLGWGETQYF
J gene: TRBJ2-2; clone size: NA; V gene: TRBV18; D gene: NA; CDR3 DNA: TGTGCCAGCGACTCACCGCCCCGAGGGCCCGGGGAGCTGTTTTTT; CDR3 protein: CASDSPPRGPGELFF
J gene: TRBJ2-2; clone size: NA; V gene: TRBV28; D gene: NA; CDR3 DNA: TGTGCCAGCAGACCTAGTCCTGGGGAGCTGTTTTTT; CDR3 protein: CASRPSPGELFF
J gene: TRBJ2-5; clone size: NA; V gene: TRBV7-2; D gene: NA; CDR3 DNA: TGTGCCAGCAGCTTGAGGGGTCTCGAGACCCAGTACTTC; CDR3 protein: CASSLRGLETQYF
J gene: TRBJ2-1; clone size: NA; V gene: TRBV4-2; D gene: NA; CDR3 DNA: TGTGCCAGCAGCCAAGTATTGGGCCGGGAGCCTGAGCAGTTCTTC; CDR3 protein: CASSQVLGREPEQFF
J gene: TRBJ2-7; clone size: NA; V gene: TRBV11-3; D gene: NA; CDR3 DNA: TGTGCCAGCAGCTTACCCCGGGACGTAGTACCCGTCCACTACGAGCAGTACTTC; CDR3 protein: CASSLPRDVVPVHYEQYF
J gene: TRBJ2-7; clone size: NA; V gene: TRBV10-3; D gene: TRBD1; CDR3 DNA: TGTGCCATCAGTGGGGCTGGGACAGAAAACTCCTACGAGCAGTACTTC; CDR3 protein: CAISGAGTENSYEQYF
J gene: TRBJ2-5; clone size: NA; V gene: TRBV3-1/TRBV3-2; D gene: NA; CDR3 DNA: TGTGCCAGCAGCCAGCCACAGGGTGTACAAGAGACCCAGTACTTC; CDR3 protein: CASSQPQGVQETQYF
J gene: TRBJ2-1; clone size: NA; V gene: TRBV9; D gene: TRBD2; CDR3 DNA: TGTGCCAGCAGCCCGACTAGCGGGGGGAATGAGCAGTTCTTC; CDR3 protein: CASSPTSGGNEQFF
J gene: TRBJ1-6; clone size: NA; V gene: TRBV4-1; D gene: NA; CDR3 DNA: TGCGCCAGCAGCCATCACATCGAAGGGGTTAGATCACCCCTCCACTTT; CDR3 protein: CASSHHIEGVRSPLHF
J gene: TRBJ1-2; clone size: NA; V gene: TRBV5-6; D gene: NA; CDR3 DNA: TGTGCCAGCAGCTTAGCCGGGACATCGAACTATGGCTACACCTTC; CDR3 protein: CASSLAGTSNYGYTF
J gene: TRBJ2-7; clone size: few; V gene: TRBV19; D gene: TRBD2; CDR3 DNA: TGTGCCAGTAGCAGCAGCGGGAGTGCGTACGAGCAGTACTTC; CDR3 protein: CASSSSGSAYEQYF